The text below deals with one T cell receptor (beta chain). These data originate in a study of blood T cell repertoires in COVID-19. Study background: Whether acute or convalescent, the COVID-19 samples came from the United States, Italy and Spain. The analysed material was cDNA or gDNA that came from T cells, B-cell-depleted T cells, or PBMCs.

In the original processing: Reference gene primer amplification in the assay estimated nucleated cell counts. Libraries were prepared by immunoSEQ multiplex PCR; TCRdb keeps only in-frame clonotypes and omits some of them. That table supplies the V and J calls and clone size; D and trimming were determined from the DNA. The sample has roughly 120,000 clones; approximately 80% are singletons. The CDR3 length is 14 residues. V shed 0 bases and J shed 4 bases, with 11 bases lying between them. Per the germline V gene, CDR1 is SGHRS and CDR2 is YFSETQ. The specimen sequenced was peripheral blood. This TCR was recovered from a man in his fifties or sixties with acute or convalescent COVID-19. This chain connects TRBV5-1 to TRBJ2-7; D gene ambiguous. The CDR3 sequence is CASSLGAYTYEQYF. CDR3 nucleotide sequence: TGCGCCAGCAGCTTGGGGGCCTACACTTACGAGCAGTACTTC.